This T cell receptor (beta chain) was sequenced in a study of post-analysis software for immune sequencing data (dated by TCRdb to 2013 to 2016). For the study in its entirety: Disease courses on record covered relapsing-remitting, secondary progressive and progressive-relapsing multiple sclerosis, though some patients had no subtype annotation. The patient repertoires were compared against 10 to 12 previously published healthy control repertoires obtained from donors aged roughly 6 to 28 years. A subset of samples was prepared in parallel using single-end sample barcoding, then pooled and co-amplified after Illumina adapter ligation.

This clonotype was detected ten times or more. What this receptor recognizes is not known. There are no base qualities to consult, and no much larger clone falls within one base. The library was obtained by PCR. The reads were generated on an Illumina HiSeq 2500. Unique molecular identifiers were incorporated into TCR beta cDNA libraries to reduce PCR and sequencing biases. Every 1 to 10 million input T cells yielded about 500,000 cDNA molecules, meaning each molecule approximated one T cell. The patient libraries were prepared and sequenced with the same protocol used for the earlier healthy control dataset. Samples belonging to the same batch were prepared together, multiplexed and sequenced on a shared HiSeq lane. Regarding the original processing steps: Raw barcoded reads were processed with MIGEC, and single-read molecular identifier groups were discarded before consensus assembly and CDR3 extraction. VDJtools was used for post-analysis of the clonotype tables, with diversity normalized by down-sampling every dataset to the smallest sample size. Repertoire overlap clustering matched CDR3 amino acid but not nucleotide sequences to correct batch-related cross-sample contamination. The raw public data were reprocessed by TCRdb itself: fastp quality trimming at Q25, MiXCR clonotype calling, in-frame beta chains only. Under each unique CDR3 protein, matching rows form one entry showing the most common genes and DNA. The V and J calls shown here were made by TCRdb, not taken from the authors' results. This sample lists roughly 700,000 distinct CDR3 sequences; 30% were detected once. Approximately 0.6% of the sample belongs to the ten largest clones.

The germline ends are 14 bases apart after V is trimmed by 0 bases and J by 5 bases. Counted from cysteine to phenylalanine, this CDR3 has 15 amino acids. Only the CDR3 DNA stays, 45 bases, in frame from base 1. For CDR1 and CDR2, the germline V gene lists SGHRS and YFSETQ. To demonstrate the VDJtools post-analysis software, the study profiled TCR beta repertoires from the peripheral blood of about 13 young patients with multiple sclerosis. The multiple sclerosis patients were children and adolescents ranging in age from about 6 to 17 years. Overall study outcomes, separate from this receptor: Patients showed significantly higher frequencies than controls for several TRBV segments, among them TRBV5-6, TRBV5-1 and TRBV20-1. Direct clustering with F measure revealed strong co-clustering of samples prepared in the same batch, which led to a batch-effect correction. The control group was slightly older than the multiple sclerosis patient group. Multiple sclerosis patients had significantly lower normalized Chao1 diversity than controls, a result that suggests substantial peripheral T-cell clonal expansion.

This receptor was obtained from a girl aged 10-17 years with multiple sclerosis. Sequences were obtained from blood. This receptor chain uses TRBV5-1 and TRBJ2-5; confidence is insufficient to name the D gene. The CDR3 region has the sequence CASSLESRRTETQYF. The DNA sequence is as follows: TGCGCCAGCAGCTTGGAGAGCAGGAGAACGGAGACCCAGTACTTC.